This T cell receptor (beta chain) was sequenced in a study of CD8 T cells in ankylosing spondylitis. General study points: Roughly eight highly homologous variants made up a TCR beta motif that seemed to typify ankylosing spondylitis blood. Disease-associated clones were reportedly significantly overrepresented in matched ankylosing spondylitis synovial fluid. Disease-associated clones were CD8+ and fairly uncommon in peripheral blood.

The V gene's germline CDR1 is SGHTA and CDR2 FQGNSA. This CDR3 has 12 amino acids. The ends were cut back, 5 bases at V and 2 bases at J, with 3 bases in the middle. Each TCR beta library was made by quantitative 5'-RACE that incorporated molecular barcodes. TCRdb fed the 5' RACE reads into MiXCR, producing one record per CDR3 protein. The profile shows some 840,000 distinct CDR3 sequences, approximately 12% of them singletons. This clonotype appeared many times. What it recognizes is unknown. The V gene is TRBV7-2, the J gene TRBJ2-2, with unresolved D. This receptor was taken from a male donor with ankylosing spondylitis. Specimen: blood, either unsorted or a sorted T cell fraction (not recorded which). DNA for the CDR3: TGTGCCAGCAGCGCTAACACCGGGGAGCTGTTTTTT. Translating it yields CASSANTGELFF.